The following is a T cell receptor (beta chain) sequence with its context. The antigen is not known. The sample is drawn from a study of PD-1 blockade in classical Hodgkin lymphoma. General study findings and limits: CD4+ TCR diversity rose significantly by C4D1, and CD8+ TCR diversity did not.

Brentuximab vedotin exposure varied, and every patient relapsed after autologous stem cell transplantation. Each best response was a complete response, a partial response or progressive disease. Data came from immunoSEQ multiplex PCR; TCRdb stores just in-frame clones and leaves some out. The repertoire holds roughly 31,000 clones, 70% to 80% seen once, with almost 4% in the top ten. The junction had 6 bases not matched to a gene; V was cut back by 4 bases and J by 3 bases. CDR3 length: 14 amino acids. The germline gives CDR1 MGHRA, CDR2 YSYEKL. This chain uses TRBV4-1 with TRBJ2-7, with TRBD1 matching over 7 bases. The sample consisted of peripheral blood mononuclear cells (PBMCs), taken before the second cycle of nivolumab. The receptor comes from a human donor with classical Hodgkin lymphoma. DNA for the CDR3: TGCGCCAGCAGCCCTGACAGGGATAGCTACGAGCAGTACTTC. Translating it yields CASSPDRDSYEQYF.